This TCR beta chain was identified during a study of shared clonotypes between healthy human individuals. Study at large: Aged between 18 and 49, the donors were two women and three men. The study used three CD4 naive, three CD4 memory, two CD8 naive and one CD8 memory plate per donor.

As regards this clone: Its matching antigen is unknown.

Genomic DNA (from each subset) was split evenly across several immunoSEQ plates. Sequenced by immunoSEQ multiplex PCR; TCRdb stores in-frame clones only, minus some. The data hold over 1.4 million clones, with around 97% observed a single time. General study results and limits: Investigators collected only blood, and repertoires in tissues likely differ.

The sequencing sample was made of naive CD4+ T cells sorted from blood. The subset here: CD45RA+ positively selected. This receptor was obtained from a man aged 30-40 years in good health.

The CDR3 nucleotides read TGTGCCAGCAGCTTAACTGGCGGGGGAATTGAGCAGTTCTTC. This encodes CASSLTGGGIEQFF. The chain links TRBV7-2 to TRBJ2-1; 7 positions agree with TRBD2. CDR1 SGHTA and CDR2 FQGNSA come from the germline V gene. The CDR3 contains 14 residues. After removal of 2 bases from V and 9 bases from J, the junction contained 7 bases not matched to a gene.